Listed below are T cell receptor beta chains from one sample, sequenced in a study of monozygotic twins with inflammatory bowel disease. Following a re-call of the 5' RACE reads, TCRdb has one entry per CDR3 protein and lacks DNA. The sample table includes 300,000 to 400,000 distinct CDR3 sequences. Sequencing was carried out using blood. The receptors were sampled from a human donor with ulcerative colitis or Crohn's disease, or a healthy co-twin of an affected twin (not recorded which). CDR3s include the opening cysteine and the closing phenylalanine or tryptophan.

TRBV7-9	TRBJ1-2	CATSPKQGEVGGYTF
TRBV20-1	TRBJ1-5	CSGTGGNQPQHF
TRBV9	TRBJ2-3	CASSVGAGGRDTQYF
TRBV5-1	TRBJ2-7	CASSPDRYYEQYF
TRBV5-1	TRBJ2-5	CASSLGGLAGDQETQYF
TRBV7-8	TRBJ2-4	CASSLVGQGMGIQYF
TRBV28	TRBJ2-5	CASSNRQGRQETQYF
TRBV10-3	TRBJ2-5	CAISELAGEYETQYF
TRBV27	TRBJ2-1	CASSLTSGSVYNEQFF
TRBV5-1	TRBJ2-7	CASSAGEPYEQYF
TRBV28	TRBJ2-3	CASSFPPRDTQYF
TRBV20-1	TRBJ2-1	CRPCDTNNEQFF
TRBV20-1	TRBJ2-7	CSASSDASYEQYF
TRBV7-9	TRBJ1-1	CASSLARGTGMAEAFF
TRBV2	TRBJ2-1	CASTGHRGEQFF
TRBV5-6	TRBJ1-2	CASSWREDGYTF
TRBV29-1	TRBJ2-3	CSVEGGKGDTQYF
TRBV6-1	TRBJ2-7	CASSARTSGSYSVNYEQYF
TRBV28	TRBJ2-1	CASSSPGYNEQFF
TRBV5-5	TRBJ2-5	CASSPGTNQETQYF
TRBV11-2	TRBJ2-1	CASSFLHEQFF
TRBV5-1	TRBJ2-7	CASSSGQGGDEQYF
TRBV2	TRBJ2-7	CASRTQDKQGYF
TRBV4-1	TRBJ2-2	CASSQAHSTGELVF
TRBV5-5	TRBJ2-5	CASSLRGQGRLQTQYF
TRBV5-1	TRBJ2-3	CASRTSSFTDTQYF
TRBV15	TRBJ2-5	CATSREVSRPAGPYQETQYF
TRBV20-1	TRBJ2-1	CSARGLRTSSNEQFF
TRBV5-4	TRBJ2-2	CASSQKQGNGGELFF
TRBV7-8	TRBJ2-7	CASSPRSRGASYEQYF
TRBV14	TRBJ2-2	CASSQVGGGNTGELFF
TRBV7-3	TRBJ2-3	CASSLQAGEIDTQYF
TRBV28	TRBJ2-1	CASSQSTGVVRSYNEQFF
TRBV11-2	TRBJ2-2	CASSLGLAGGLTGELFF
TRBV30	TRBJ1-1	CAWSVKTEAFF
TRBV20-1	TRBJ2-7	CSALGPLAEQYF
TRBV10-2	TRBJ1-4	CASSISGISNEKLFF
TRBV14	TRBJ2-1	CASSQGGLRDKYNEQFF
TRBV19	TRBJ2-1	CASTGAGTGWGNEQFF
TRBV6-5	TRBJ2-2	CASSSKASGLTGELFF
TRBV12-3/TRBV12-4	TRBJ2-7	CASSHWVSYEQYF
TRBV5-1	TRBJ1-2	CASSSYPGQGIPNYGYTF
TRBV12-3/TRBV12-4	TRBJ1-3	CATHTATYSGNTIYF
TRBV4-3	TRBJ2-5	CASSQTGTPGETQYF
TRBV11-2	TRBJ2-1	CASSFGTSGSYEQFF
TRBV6-6	TRBJ2-2	CAIRPTASGELFF
TRBV28	TRBJ2-7	CASSPIGRHLIRQYF
TRBV20-1	TRBJ2-5	CSARFLAGLWGTQYF
TRBV5-1	TRBJ2-7	CASSLVGTAQYYEQYF
TRBV29-1	TRBJ2-3	CSVIEGTDTQYF
TRBV15	TRBJ2-2	CATRRRDRDFTGELFF
TRBV20-1	TRBJ2-1	CSALTSNEQFF
TRBV5-8	TRBJ2-1	CASSFFGVPHNEQFF
TRBV5-6	TRBJ2-4	CASSGQGTFLAKNIQYF